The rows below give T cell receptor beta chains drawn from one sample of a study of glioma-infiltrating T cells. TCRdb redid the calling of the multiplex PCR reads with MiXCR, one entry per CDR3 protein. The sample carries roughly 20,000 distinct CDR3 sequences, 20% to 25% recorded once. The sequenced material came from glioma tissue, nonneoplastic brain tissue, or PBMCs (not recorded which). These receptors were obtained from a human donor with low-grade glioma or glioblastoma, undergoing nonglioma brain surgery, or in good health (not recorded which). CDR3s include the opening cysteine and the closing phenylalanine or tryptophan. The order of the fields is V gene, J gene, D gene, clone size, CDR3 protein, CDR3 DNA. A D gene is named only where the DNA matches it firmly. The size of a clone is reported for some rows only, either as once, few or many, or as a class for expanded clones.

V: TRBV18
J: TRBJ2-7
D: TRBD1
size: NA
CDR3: CASSVVPGQGEKQYF
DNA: TGTGCCAGCTCAGTTGTCCCGGGACAGGGGGAGAAGCAGTACTTC

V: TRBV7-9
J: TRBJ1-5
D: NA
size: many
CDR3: CASSPDGGGNQPQHF
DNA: TGTGCCAGCAGCCCGGACGGTGGAGGCAATCAGCCCCAGCATTTT

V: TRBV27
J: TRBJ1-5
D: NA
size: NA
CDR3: CASSFGRSDRHQPQHF
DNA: TGTGCCAGCAGTTTTGGAAGGTCAGACAGGCATCAGCCCCAGCATTTT

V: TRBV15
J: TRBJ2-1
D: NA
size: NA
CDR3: CATSIEIPGTSYNEQFF
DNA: TGTGCCACCAGCATTGAGATCCCCGGGACCTCCTACAATGAGCAGTTCTTC

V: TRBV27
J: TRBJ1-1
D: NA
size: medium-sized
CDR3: CASSFAGVGGTEAFF
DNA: TGTGCCAGCAGTTTCGCAGGGGTTGGAGGCACTGAAGCTTTCTTT

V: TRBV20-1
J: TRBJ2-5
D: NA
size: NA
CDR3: CSARNSEVERREPWETQYF
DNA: TGCAGTGCTAGAAACTCGGAAGTCGAACGGAGGGAACCCTGGGAGACCCAGTACTTC

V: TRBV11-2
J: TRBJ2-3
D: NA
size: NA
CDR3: CASIFLTYSTDTQYF
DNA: TGTGCCAGCATCTTTCTAACTTATAGCACAGATACGCAGTATTTT

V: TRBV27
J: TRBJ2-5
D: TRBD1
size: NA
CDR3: CASSPWTGGQETQYF
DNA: TGTGCCAGCAGTCCGTGGACAGGAGGACAAGAGACCCAGTACTTC

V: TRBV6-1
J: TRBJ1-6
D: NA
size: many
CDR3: CASSDGVGYYNSPLHF
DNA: TGTGCCAGCAGTGATGGGGTGGGGTATTATAATTCACCCCTCCACTTT

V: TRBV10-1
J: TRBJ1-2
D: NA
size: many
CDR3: CASRGVHQGDGYTF
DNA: TGCGCCAGCAGGGGGGTGCACCAGGGAGATGGCTACACCTTC

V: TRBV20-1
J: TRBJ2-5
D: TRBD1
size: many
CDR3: CSARDGTGPETQYF
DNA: TGCAGTGCTAGAGATGGGACAGGGCCAGAGACCCAGTACTTC

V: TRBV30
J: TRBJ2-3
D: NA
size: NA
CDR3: CAWSVGGGTDTQYF
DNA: TGTGCCTGGAGTGTAGGGGGGGGCACAGATACGCAGTATTTT

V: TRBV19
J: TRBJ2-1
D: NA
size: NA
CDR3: CASSPSPLVASSYNEQFF
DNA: TGTGCCAGTAGCCCTAGCCCGTTAGTCGCCTCGTCCTACAATGAGCAGTTCTTC